Listed below are T cell receptor beta chains from one sample, sequenced in a study of molecular identifiers for immune sequencing clone quantification. TCRdb itself ran the PCR reads through MiXCR, one entry per CDR3 protein. This sample carries fewer than 45,000 distinct CDR3 sequences, approximately 19% of them seen once, and the ten largest clones take under 1.4%. The specimen sequenced was naive CD8+ T cells from blood, with Jurkat cell RNA spiked in. Every receptor here comes from a human donor in good health. Some libraries in this study had Jurkat cell RNA spiked in. CDR3s include the opening cysteine and the closing phenylalanine or tryptophan. Fields, in order: clone size, J gene, D gene, V gene, CDR3 protein, CDR3 DNA. A D gene is named only where the DNA matches it firmly. The size of a clone is reported for some rows only, either as once, few or many, or as a class for expanded clones.

>NA|TRBJ2-7|NA|TRBV29-1
CNVEDLQGTTYEQYF
TGCAACGTTGAAGATCTTCAGGGGACCACCTACGAGCAGTACTTC
>medium-sized|TRBJ2-3|NA|TRBV7-6
CASSPSVTDTQYF
TGTGCCAGCAGCCCCTCAGTCACAGATACGCAGTATTTT
>many|TRBJ2-4|TRBD2|TRBV20-1
CSARDRREGKNIQYF
TGCAGTGCTAGAGATCGTAGGGAGGGCAAAAACATTCAGTACTTC
>many|TRBJ1-5|TRBD1|TRBV2
CASSAGTGVQPQHF
TGTGCCAGCAGTGCCGGGACAGGGGTACAGCCCCAGCATTTT
>medium-sized|TRBJ2-7|NA|TRBV4-3
CASSPSPGLEQYF
TGCGCCAGCAGCCCTTCCCCAGGGTTGGAGCAGTACTTC
>once|TRBJ2-1|NA|TRBV28
CASSPRPRSSYNEQFF
TGTGCCAGCAGTCCCCGCCCCAGGAGCTCCTACAATGAGCAGTTCTTC
>few|TRBJ1-6|NA|TRBV6-1
CASSELVGLYNSPLHF
TGTGCCAGCAGTGAACTTGTGGGTCTTTATAATTCACCCCTCCACTTT
>many|TRBJ2-6|NA|TRBV29-1
CSVEGYQHSGANVLTF
TGCAGCGTTGAAGGTTATCAACACTCTGGGGCCAACGTCCTGACTTTC
>many|TRBJ1-4|NA|TRBV7-9
CASSPYGLPEKLFF
TGTGCCAGCAGCCCATACGGACTGCCTGAAAAACTGTTTTTT
>many|TRBJ2-3|NA|TRBV2
CASSETPRAATDTQYF
TGTGCCAGCAGTGAAACCCCCCGGGCGGCCACAGATACGCAGTATTTT
>many|TRBJ2-1|NA|TRBV30
CAWSVSDYNEQFF
TGTGCCTGGAGTGTAAGTGACTACAATGAGCAGTTCTTC
>many|TRBJ1-1|NA|TRBV7-9
CASTPGRVTEAFF
TGTGCCAGCACCCCCGGCAGGGTTACTGAAGCTTTCTTT
>many|TRBJ2-7|TRBD2|TRBV27
CASRTSGGSSYEQYF
TGTGCCAGCAGGACTAGCGGAGGGAGCTCCTACGAGCAGTACTTC
>few|TRBJ2-5|TRBD2|TRBV7-2
CASSPSGYSDQETQYF
TGTGCCAGCAGTCCTAGCGGGTATTCCGACCAAGAGACCCAGTACTTC
>many|TRBJ2-5|TRBD2|TRBV5-4
CASSRTSGGRETQYF
TGTGCCAGCAGCCGGACTAGCGGGGGGCGAGAGACCCAGTACTTC
>many|TRBJ2-7|NA|TRBV28
CASSLFRSGSYEQYF
TGTGCCAGCAGTTTATTCCGGTCGGGCTCCTACGAGCAGTACTTC
>many|TRBJ2-2|NA|TRBV1
CTSSQDPMRLAGNTGELFF
TGCACCAGCAGCCAAGATCCAATGAGGCTAGCGGGCAACACCGGGGAGCTGTTTTTT
>few|TRBJ2-7|NA|TRBV4-2
CASSQATLGSKWSYEQYF
TGTGCCAGCAGCCAAGCAACGTTAGGTAGTAAGTGGTCCTACGAGCAGTACTTC
>many|TRBJ2-6|NA|TRBV6-5
CASRGGANVLTF
TGTGCCAGCAGGGGAGGGGCCAACGTCCTGACTTTC
>many|TRBJ2-1|TRBD1|TRBV23-1
CASSSRRDSDNEQFF
TGCGCCAGCAGTAGTCGCCGGGACAGCGACAATGAGCAGTTCTTC
>many|TRBJ1-1|NA|TRBV4-3
CASSQDLGVGGAEAFF
TGCGCCAGCAGCCAAGATCTAGGTGTGGGGGGCGCTGAAGCTTTCTTT
>many|TRBJ2-3|NA|TRBV11-2
CASSFKGGRSTDTQYF
TGTGCCAGCAGCTTTAAGGGGGGCAGAAGCACAGATACGCAGTATTTT
>many|TRBJ2-7|NA|TRBV30
CAWRVGFEQYF
TGTGCCTGGAGAGTAGGCTTTGAGCAGTACTTC
>many|TRBJ1-4|NA|TRBV9
CASSVGGARGEKLFF
TGTGCCAGCAGCGTAGGAGGGGCTCGCGGTGAAAAACTGTTTTTT
>NA|TRBJ2-3|TRBD1|TRBV5-1
CASSLTRGPLPSDTQYF
TGCGCCAGCAGCTTGACGAGGGGGCCTCTTCCATCAGATACGCAGTATTTT
>many|TRBJ2-7|TRBD1|TRBV4-1
CASSQDWDRSSYEQYF
TGCGCCAGCAGCCAAGATTGGGACAGGAGCTCCTACGAGCAGTACTTC
>many|TRBJ2-3|TRBD1|TRBV6-5
CASSTVRTGGDTQYF
TGTGCCAGCAGTACCGTACGGACAGGGGGAGATACGCAGTATTTT
>few|TRBJ2-7|NA|TRBV7-8
CASSSLGGNEQYF
TGTGCCAGCAGCTCTCTAGGGGGGAACGAGCAGTACTTC
>many|TRBJ2-3|TRBD2|TRBV4-2
CASSRGLATSASTDTQYF
TGTGCCAGCAGTCGGGGACTAGCGACAAGTGCTAGCACAGATACGCAGTATTTT